This T cell receptor beta chain was retrieved from a study of OX40 agonist ivuxolimab in advanced cancers. Individuals having autoimmune disease history or systemic immunosuppression were not enrolled. Concerning this clone: Its target is not known.

J lost 4 bases, V lost 3 bases, and 9 bases had no gene match. CDR1 is SGHKS and CDR2 is YYEKEE in the germline V gene (reference sequence). The CDR3 consists of 15 residues. Whole-study results and caveats: Among expanded peripheral T cells, antigen specificity went undetermined.

Generated by immunoSEQ multiplex PCR, the TCRdb table keeps only in-frame clones and is missing some. This sample carries tens of thousands of clones, roughly 86% of them seen once, and the ten largest clones take around 2%. The V gene is TRBV5-5, the J gene TRBJ1-1, with 7 positions matching TRBD1. The sequenced sample was CD4+ or CD8+ T cells sorted from blood, obtained in a trial of the OX40 agonist ivuxolimab. This clonotype was obtained from an adult with an advanced solid tumor such as melanoma, head and neck, liver or kidney cancer. CDR3 loop: CASSSTRQGTTEAFF. The CDR3 DNA sequence: TGTGCCAGCAGCTCAACCCGACAGGGAACCACTGAAGCTTTCTTT.